Listed below are T cell receptor beta chains from one sample, sequenced in a study of blood T cell repertoires in COVID-19. Libraries were prepared by immunoSEQ multiplex PCR; TCRdb keeps only in-frame clonotypes and omits some of them. The repertoire has about 70,000 clones, approximately 78% of them found once; the top ten carry 15% to 18%. The sequenced sample consisted of peripheral blood. These receptors were collected from an elderly man with acute or convalescent COVID-19. Both conserved end residues are part of each CDR3. The order of the fields is CDR3 length, D gene, V gene, J gene, clone size, CDR3 DNA, CDR3 protein. D genes are given only for firm matches. Rows give clone size only sometimes, using once, few, many, or a class for an expanded clone.

16	TRBD2	TRBV4-3	TRBJ2-1	-	TGCGCCAGCAGCCAAGGAGGACTAGCGGGGGTGGATGAGCAGTTCTTC	CASSQGGLAGVDEQFF
13	-	TRBV2	TRBJ2-1	-	TGTGCCAGCAGTGAACAGGGTTACAATGAGCAGTTCTTC	CASSEQGYNEQFF
14	-	TRBV7-2	TRBJ2-3	-	TGTGCCAGCAGCCGGGACTTTAGCACAGATACGCAGTATTTT	CASSRDFSTDTQYF
15	TRBD1	TRBV5-8	TRBJ2-3	-	TGTGCCAGCAGCCTGACAGGGTGGGACACAGATACGCAGTATTTT	CASSLTGWDTDTQYF
14	TRBD1	TRBV6-6	TRBJ1-1	-	TGTGCCAGCATTCGGACAGGGGGGAACACTGAAGCTTTCTTT	CASIRTGGNTEAFF
13	TRBD1	TRBV6-5	TRBJ1-2	-	TGTGCCAGCAGAAGAACAGGGGGTGGTGGCTACACCTTC	CASRRTGGGGYTF
15	TRBD2	TRBV2	TRBJ2-5	-	TGTGCCAGCAATCGACTAGCGGGGGGTGAAGAGACCCAGTACTTC	CASNRLAGGEETQYF
16	-	TRBV4-1	TRBJ2-2	-	TGCGCCAGCAGCCAAGAGGAGGGAGTTTCCACCGGGGAGCTGTTTTTT	CASSQEEGVSTGELFF
12	-	TRBV2	TRBJ1-5	-	TGTGCCAGCAAGCAGGGTGTTGAGCCCCAGCATTTT	CASKQGVEPQHF
14	-	TRBV2	TRBJ2-2	-	TGTGCCAGCAGTGAAAACACGAACACCGGGGAGCTGTTTTTT	CASSENTNTGELFF
16	TRBD2	TRBV6-4	TRBJ2-5	-	TGTGCCAGGTCCCGTTGGGGCGGGGGGGCCGGAGAGACCCAGTACTTC	CARSRWGGGAGETQYF
15	TRBD2	TRBV9	TRBJ2-1	-	TGTGCCAGCAGCGTAGTTGGCGGGAGCTACAATGAGCAGTTCTTC	CASSVVGGSYNEQFF
16	-	TRBV7-2	TRBJ2-1	once	TGTGCCAGCAGCTTAGTTGGGCGCGGGGATAGTGGTGAGCAGTTCTTC	CASSLVGRGDSGEQFF
16	TRBD2	TRBV7-2	TRBJ2-3	-	TGTGCCAGCAGCTCCCGACTAGCGGGAGTGTTAGATACGCAGTATTTT	CASSSRLAGVLDTQYF
16	-	TRBV5-6	TRBJ2-3	-	TGTGCCAGCACCAAGATTTTCCGGGGGTACACAGATACGCAGTATTTT	CASTKIFRGYTDTQYF
14	-	TRBV28	TRBJ2-2	-	TGTGCCAGCAACAAGAGACAGAACACCGGGGAGCTGTTTTTT	CASNKRQNTGELFF
13	-	TRBV19	TRBJ1-1	-	TGTGCCAGTAGTGATAGATGGAACACTGAAGCTTTCTTT	CASSDRWNTEAFF
15	-	TRBV11-2	TRBJ1-2	-	TGTGCCAGCAGTCTTAGTGGCGGACAGAACTATGGCTACACCTTC	CASSLSGGQNYGYTF
16	TRBD2	TRBV7-2	TRBJ2-7	-	TGTGCCAGCAGCTTAGCGGCGTTAGCGGGAGCCCACGAGCAGTACTTC	CASSLAALAGAHEQYF
14	-	TRBV7-2	TRBJ2-7	few	TGTGCCAGCAGCTTAGGCTTCAACAACCCCGAGCAGTACTTC	CASSLGFNNPEQYF
15	-	TRBV2	TRBJ1-1	-	TGTGCCAGCAGCGACCCTGGTCAGGTTCGCACTGAAGCTTTCTTT	CASSDPGQVRTEAFF